The 10 T cell receptor beta chains reported below all come from one sample, sequenced in a study of response to subunit inactivated influenza vaccine. TCRdb processed the RT-PCR reads anew with MiXCR; each CDR3 protein has one entry. The table shows fewer than 350,000 distinct CDR3 sequences, with 21% occurring only once. The material was PBMCs from blood, obtained less than 22 months after vaccination. Receptors originate from a man between 50 and 69 years old who received an inactivated influenza vaccine.

The chain couples TRBV7-9 to TRBJ1-4, with D perhaps matching TRBD1 (5 bases). The V gene lost 0 bases and the J gene lost 8 bases, with 13 bases spanning the gap. The CDR3 totals 15 residues. The germline V gene has CDR1 SEHNR and CDR2 FQNEAQ (reference sequence). The CDR3 spells CASSLALAGSEKLFF. The CDR3 region has the DNA TGTGCCAGCAGCTTAGCGCTGGCAGGGAGCGAAAAACTGTTTTTT.

In this sample, this clonotype turned up a few times. V and J are TRBV28 and TRBJ2-3; 11 nucleotides agree with TRBD1. Germline V gene sequence: CDR1 MDHEN, CDR2 SYDVKM. The CDR3 runs 15 residues. The ends lost 8 bases at V and 2 bases at J; junction bases unmatched: 6. CDR3 residues: CASPGTGGPTDTQYF. The CDR3 bases are TGTGCCAGCCCGGGGACAGGGGGTCCCACAGATACGCAGTATTTT.

This clonotype was seen more than once but under ten times. The rearrangement uses TRBV30 and TRBJ1-6; TRBD1 aligns across 8 bases. This CDR3 spans 14 amino acids. J lost 9 bases, V lost 5 bases, and 9 bases had no gene match. Germline values: CDR1 GTSNPN, CDR2 SVGIG (reference sequence). CDR3 protein: CAWRTTGESSPLHF. The CDR3 DNA follows: TGTGCCTGGCGAACGACAGGGGAGAGTTCACCCCTCCACTTT.

The chain uses TRBV4-3 and TRBJ2-3; 11 bases align to TRBD2. Trimming took 0 bases from V and 7 from J; bases not matched to a gene: 6. CDR1 and CDR2 from the germline V gene are LGHNA and YSLEER. The CDR3 sequence is 16 residues long. CDR3 in amino acids: CASSQDRLAGRYTQYF. For the CDR3, the DNA is TGCGCCAGCAGCCAAGACCGACTAGCGGGGAGGTATACGCAGTATTTT.

This clonotype was observed a few times. The rearrangement links TRBV4-3 to TRBJ2-1; D is unresolved. V was shortened by 0 bases and J by 4 bases, with 10 bases between the two germline ends. The CDR3 has 15 amino acids. Germline V gene data show CDR1 as LGHNA and CDR2 as YSLEER. The CDR3 loop is CASSQDLYLYNEQFF. The CDR3 bases are TGCGCCAGCAGCCAAGATCTCTATCTTTACAATGAGCAGTTCTTC.

The sample holds one count of this clonotype. The chain combines TRBV12-3 or TRBV12-4 with TRBJ2-7; TRBD1 might be the D (5 bases). V was pared by 6 bases and J by 6 bases, with 15 bases between. The CDR3 runs 13 residues. The CDR3 is CASSPGAPSEQYF. The CDR3 DNA reads as TGTGCCAGCAGCCCTGGGGCCCCCTCCGAGCAGTACTTC.

CDR3 nucleotides: TGTGCCAGCAGTTTAGTTGTAGAGAGGGGCTACACCTTC. This encodes CASSLVVERGYTF. The chain has TRBV12-3 or TRBV12-4 and TRBJ1-2; D is undetermined. CDR3 length: 13 amino acids. The V end lost 1 base, the J end lost 8 bases, and 11 bases lay between the germline ends.

V is TRBV28 and J is TRBJ2-7; TRBD1 matches 9 bases. The CDR3 sequence is 15 residues long. V shed 6 bases, J shed 0 bases, and the junction held 6 bases outside the gene matches. The germline gives CDR1 MDHEN, CDR2 SYDVKM. Here the CDR3 DNA reads TGTGCCAGCAGAGAGACAGGGGGGAGCTCCTACGAGCAGTACGTC. This encodes CASRETGGSSYEQYV.

The V and J genes are TRBV7-2 and TRBJ2-3, with 10 bases matching TRBD2. From germline, CDR1 is SGHTA and CDR2 FQGNSA. The CDR3 contains 16 residues. J was trimmed by 2 bases and V by 2 bases; bases with no gene match: 4. Written as DNA, the CDR3 is TGTGCCAGCAGCTTAAGACTAGCGGGCACCACAGATACGCAGTATTTT. This encodes CASSLRLAGTTDTQYF.

The rearrangement joins TRBV7-2 to TRBJ1-3; no clear D. The germline gives CDR1 SGHTA, CDR2 FQGNSA. This CDR3 is built from 16 residues. Between the trimmed V and J ends, which lost 5 bases and 0 bases, there was a span of 14 bases. This CDR3 is CASSPSTSNSGNTIYF. The CDR3 nucleotides are TGTGCCAGCAGCCCATCCACCTCTAACTCTGGAAACACCATATATTTT.